The 25 T cell receptor beta chains in this list originate from one sample, sequenced in a study of T cell repertoires in cytomegalovirus infection (dated by TCRdb to about 2019). Sequencing was performed on an Illumina HiSeq 1500. TCRdb reprocessing: public reads trimmed at Q25 with fastp, clones called with MiXCR, in-frame beta chains kept. Every CDR3 protein is listed once, alongside the most common genes and DNA of its rows. Counted in this sample were 300,000 to 400,000 distinct CDR3 sequences; 20% to 25% of them appeared once. The ten largest make up 13% of the sample. No antigens are known for them. What the treatment or condition label conveys for this sample: in vitro stimulation with specific CMV peptide epitopes to enrich CMV-specific T cells. The specimen comprised cultured PBMCs, sampled from culture after CMV antigen stimulation. Receptor source: a human donor in good health (CMV status not recorded). Some clones in this sample may be carry-over from other donors' samples.

The sample holds many counts of this clonotype. V and J are TRBV7-2 and TRBJ1-1; TRBD1 agrees at 8 bases. Germline-derived CDR1 and CDR2 are SGHTA and FQGNSA. V gave up 2 bases and J gave up 1 base; unmatched junction bases: 3. The CDR3 sequence is 15 residues long. CDR3 sequence: CASSLSGQGNTEAFF. The CDR3 region has the DNA TGTGCCAGCAGCTTATCCGGACAGGGGAACACTGAAGCTTTCTTT.

The gene calls are TRBV12-3 or TRBV12-4 and TRBJ2-7; 11 nucleotides line up with TRBD1. CDR3 size: 15 residues. With 5 bases clipped from V and 3 bases from J, the junction kept 6 bases outside the gene matches. The DNA for the CDR3 is TGTGCCAGCAGTCTCGGGACAGGGGGTTTCTACGAGCAGTACTTC. This codes for CASSLGTGGFYEQYF.

CDR3 DNA sequence: TGTGCCAGCAGCTCCCCCCCCAGCGGGAGACGTCATGAGCAGTTCTTC. Protein: CASSSPPSGRRHEQFF. The V and J genes are TRBV11-3 and TRBJ2-1; 8 bases are a match to TRBD2. This CDR3 region has 16 residues. The germline CDR1 and CDR2 sequences are SGHNT and YENEEA. After removal of 4 bases from V and 8 bases from J, the junction contained 13 bases not matched to a gene.

This chain links TRBV7-8 with TRBJ1-3; the D is unclear. The V end was cut by 5 bases, the J end by 11 bases, with 13 bases between. CDR3 size: 12 residues. The germline CDR1 and CDR2 sequences are SGHVS and FQNEAQ. CDR3 DNA: TGTGCCAGCAGCACGACCGGGGTCCCCATATATTTT. Translating it yields CASSTTGVPIYF.

The V gene is TRBV28, the J gene TRBJ2-3; D might be TRBD1 or TRBD2, each matching 5 bases. The CDR3 spans 15 residues. Germline V lookup: CDR1 MDHEN, CDR2 SYDVKM. The V gene lost 5 bases and the J gene lost 1 base, with 13 bases spanning the gap. The CDR3 loop is CASSAPGAGTDTQYF. The CDR3 region has the DNA TGTGCCAGCAGTGCCCCCGGGGCGGGCACAGATACGCAGTATTTT.

This clonotype has only a few counts. The chain employs TRBV6-5 and TRBJ1-5, with 9 bases identical to TRBD1. The CDR3 extends over 15 amino acids. The V segment lost 6 bases and the J segment 5 bases; nucleotides outside the gene matches: 8. CDR1 is MNHEY, CDR2 SVGAGI, per germline. CDR3 protein: CASRPDRGADQPQHF. The CDR3 region has the DNA TGTGCCAGCAGGCCGGACAGGGGTGCGGATCAGCCCCAGCATTTT.

This clonotype was picked up many times. The V and J genes are TRBV7-8 and TRBJ2-1, with TRBD1 matching 8 bases. CDR1 and CDR2 from the germline V gene are SGHVS and FQNEAQ. The CDR3 has 13 amino acids. J lost 15 bases, V lost 5 bases, and 12 bases had no gene match. Here the CDR3 DNA reads TGTGCCAGCAGCCTTGACCGGACAGGGAAGGGGTTCTTC. Translated, it gives CASSLDRTGKGFF.

In its sample, this clonotype was seen a few times. This chain uses TRBV11-2 with TRBJ1-2; tentative D call: TRBD1 (6 bases). Trimming removed 5 bases from V and 2 bases from J, with 18 bases in between. The CDR3 spans 16 residues. CDR1 and CDR2 from the germline V gene are SGHAT and FQNNGV. CDR3 loop: CASSQNGGALNYGYTF. Here the CDR3 DNA reads TGTGCCAGCAGCCAAAACGGGGGGGCCCTCAACTATGGCTACACCTTC.

The chain carries TRBV3-1 and TRBJ1-1, with D hard to call. The V end lost 4 bases, the J end lost 1 base, and 10 bases lay between the germline ends. The CDR3 has 14 residues. The germline CDR1 and CDR2 sequences are LGHDT and YNNKEL (reference sequence). The CDR3 DNA is TGTGCCAGCAGCCTACGGGCGCAGAACACTGAAGCTTTCTTT. Its protein is CASSLRAQNTEAFF.

This clonotype was seen only a few times. This chain links TRBV7-9 with TRBJ1-5; 9 nucleotides match TRBD1. The CDR3 runs 17 residues. V lost 5 bases and J lost 1; bases outside the gene matches: 9. Germline CDR1 is SEHNR and CDR2 is FQNEAQ (reference sequence). The CDR3 region has the DNA TGTGCCAGCAGCCATGAACAGGGGGCGTCGAGCAATCAGCCCCAGCATTTT. It translates to CASSHEQGASSNQPQHF.

This clonotype rates as medium-sized. This chain uses TRBV7-8 with TRBJ2-7; no reliable D call. Trimming cost V 3 bases and J 1 base, with 7 bases left between them. Germline loops: CDR1 SGHVS, CDR2 FQNEAQ. The CDR3 contains 13 residues. The CDR3 reads CASSFNPSYEQYF. CDR3 nucleotides: TGTGCCAGCAGCTTCAACCCATCCTACGAGCAGTACTTC.

This clonotype was found a few times. With a much larger clone just one base away, this may be a read error. J is TRBJ1-1 and V is TRBV6-1; D perhaps matches TRBD1 (5 bases). V shed 6 bases and J shed 1 base, with 12 bases lying between them. CDR3 size: 14 residues. CDR1 is MNHNS and CDR2 is SASEGT in the germline V gene. The DNA for the CDR3 is TGTGCCAGCAGAAGGGGACGGAGGAACACTGAAGCTTTCTTT. Protein: CASRRGRRNTEAFF.

This clonotype turned up a few times. The chain combines TRBV4-2 with TRBJ1-2; TRBD1 might be the D (5 bases). V was cut by 1 base and J by 2 bases, with 8 bases left in between. In germline, CDR1 is LGHNA, CDR2 YNFKEQ. CDR3 size: 14 residues. The DNA of the CDR3 is TGTGCCAGCAGCCAAGCAGGACAAAACTATGGCTACACCTTC. Translation gives CASSQAGQNYGYTF.

This clonotype appeared a few times. The chain joins TRBV14 to TRBJ2-6; either TRBD1 or TRBD2 may fit D (5 bases each). V was trimmed by 3 bases and J by 0 bases, leaving 15 bases between them. CDR1 and CDR2 (germline): SGHDN, FVKESK. The CDR3 extends over 18 amino acids. CDR3 nucleotides: TGTGCCAGCAGCCAGTATAGATTAGGGACCTCTGGGGCCAACGTCCTGACTTTC. Amino acid sequence: CASSQYRLGTSGANVLTF.

The chain combines TRBV5-4 with TRBJ2-5; 9 positions match TRBD2. With V trimmed by 2 bases and J by 1 base, 3 bases remained unmatched. The CDR3 loop spans 15 amino acids. The germline V gene encodes CDR1 SGHNT and CDR2 YYREEE (reference sequence). In nucleotides, the CDR3 is TGTGCCAGCAGCTTTAGCGGGAGCCCCCAAGAGACCCAGTACTTC. The encoded protein is CASSFSGSPQETQYF.

This clonotype has ten or more counts. The chain carries TRBV7-2 and TRBJ1-5; no clear D. V was pared by 0 bases and J by 1 base, with 13 bases between. Per germline, CDR1 SGHTA and CDR2 FQGNSA. The CDR3 contains 17 residues. The CDR3 is CASSLAAPFLSNQPQHF. In DNA form, the CDR3 reads TGTGCCAGCAGCTTAGCCGCACCGTTCTTAAGCAATCAGCCCCAGCATTTT.

This clonotype was observed a few times. DNA for the CDR3: TGTGCCAGCAGTCCCGCGCGGACGGATAGCAATCAGCCCCAGCATTTT. It codes for CASSPARTDSNQPQHF. The chain combines TRBV6-2 or TRBV6-3 with TRBJ1-5; D call uncertain. CDR1 is MNHEY and CDR2 is SVGEGT in the germline V gene. The CDR3 has 16 amino acids. V shed 5 bases and J shed 0 bases, with 14 bases lying between them.

This chain links TRBV7-8 with TRBJ2-7; 9 bases map to TRBD2. Losses at the gene ends were 1 base for V and 1 base for J; bases not matched to a gene: 8. The CDR3 is 17 amino acids. Germline V gives CDR1 SGHVS, CDR2 FQNEAQ. The CDR3 DNA follows: TGTGCCAGCAGCTTAGGTGGCGGGAGGGCGAATTCCTACGAGCAGTACGTC. It translates to CASSLGGGRANSYEQYV.

The chain uses TRBV28 and TRBJ1-1; D is unclear. The V and J ends lost 7 bases and 5 bases respectively, with 17 bases between them. Germline loops: CDR1 MDHEN, CDR2 SYDVKM. The CDR3 runs 14 residues. The CDR3 here is CASTKGGSGTEAFF. CDR3 coding DNA: TGTGCCAGCACCAAGGGAGGGAGTGGTACTGAAGCTTTCTTT.

The chain joins TRBV20-1 to TRBJ2-1; D not certain. From germline, CDR1 is DFQATT and CDR2 SNEGSKA (reference sequence). Deletions cut 1 base from V and 3 bases from J, with 19 bases between. CDR3 length: 17 amino acids. The CDR3 loop reads CSARGGSGQSLYNEQFF. Written as DNA, the CDR3 is TGCAGTGCTAGAGGGGGTTCTGGGCAGAGTCTCTACAATGAGCAGTTCTTC.

The CDR3 loop is CASSQTGGSGNTIYF. The CDR3 bases are TGCGCCAGCAGCCAGACAGGGGGCTCTGGAAACACCATATATTTT. The rearrangement joins TRBV4-1 to TRBJ1-3, with 9 bases lining up with TRBD1. The CDR3 is made up of 15 amino acids. V trimming: 3 bases; J trimming: 0 bases; junction bases outside the gene matches: 0. CDR1 and CDR2 from the germline V gene are MGHRA and YSYEKL.

The rearrangement uses TRBV6-2 or TRBV6-3 and TRBJ1-1; tentatively, D is TRBD1 (5 bases). V dropped 6 bases and J dropped 2 bases, with 13 bases sitting between them. The CDR3 contains 14 residues. Per the germline V gene, CDR1 is MNHEY and CDR2 is SVGEGT. The CDR3, as DNA: TGTGCCAGCAGGGAGGGGCAGGGCAACACTGAAGCTTTCTTT. Translation gives CASREGQGNTEAFF.

The chain uses TRBV12-3 or TRBV12-4 and TRBJ1-2, with a weak D call TRBD1 (6 bases). Trimming cost V 6 bases and J 8 bases, with 19 bases left between them. The CDR3 has 14 amino acids. This CDR3 is CASRGDNRVGGYTF. The CDR3 DNA reads TGTGCCAGCAGGGGGGACAATCGCGTAGGCGGCTACACCTTC.

J is TRBJ1-3 and V is TRBV6-2 or TRBV6-3; weak D call: TRBD1 (5 bases). V was cut by 6 bases and J by 0 bases, with 12 bases left in between. This CDR3 contains 15 residues. Per the germline V gene, CDR1 is MNHEY and CDR2 is SVGEGT. The CDR3 sequence is CASSSGAVSGNTIYF. The CDR3, as DNA: TGTGCCAGCAGCTCTGGGGCAGTCTCTGGAAACACCATATATTTT.

This clonotype was observed a few times. The genes are TRBV5-1 and TRBJ1-5, with D tentatively TRBD1 (5 bases). Germline CDR1 and CDR2: SGHRS and YFSETQ. V was cut by 4 bases and J by 2 bases, with 10 bases left in between. This CDR3 is 14 amino acids long. The CDR3 loop is CASSRQKRNQPQHF. In DNA, the CDR3 is TGCGCCAGCAGCCGACAGAAGCGCAATCAGCCCCAGCATTTT. Full variable domain (outside the CDR3, taken from reference TRBV5-1 and TRBJ1-5): KAGVTQTPRYLIKTRGQQVTLSCSPISGHRSVSWYQQTPGQGLQFLFEYFSETQRNKGNFPGRFSGRQFSNSRSEMNVSTLELGDSALYLCASSRQKRNQPQHFGDGTRLSIL.